A selection of T cell receptor beta chains follows, all from one sample in a study of identical twins. TCRdb processed the 5' RACE reads anew with MiXCR; each CDR3 protein has one entry. The table shows approximately 890,000 distinct CDR3 sequences, with about 12% occurring only once. This sample also belongs to another study, concerning yellow fever vaccine responses in identical twins.

Sequencing used PBMCs. These receptors originate from a woman in her late teens or twenties in good health. The CDR3 runs from the conserved cysteine through the conserved F or W. The order of the fields is J gene, D gene, V gene, clone size, CDR3 DNA, CDR3 protein. The D gene is left open where the match is weak. Only part of the rows carry a size: once, few, many, or a class if the clone is expanded.

>TRBJ2-3|TRBD2|TRBV11-3|many
TGTGCCAGCAGCCACGACCCTCTAACCTGGGGACTAGCGGGAGATCAAGATACGCAGTATTTT
CASSHDPLTWGLAGDQDTQYF
>TRBJ2-1|.|TRBV21-1|many
TGTGCCAGCAGCAGCCGGGATTTCAGTGGCAATGAGCAGTTCTTC
CASSSRDFSGNEQFF
>TRBJ2-5|TRBD1|TRBV3-1|.
TGTGCCAGCAGCCAACGCGGGACAGGGGTTGAAGAGACCCAGTACTTC
CASSQRGTGVEETQYF
>TRBJ2-3|.|TRBV10-2|.
TGCGCCAGCAGTGACGTGGGGGCGGGGCTCACAGATACGCAGTATTTT
CASSDVGAGLTDTQYF
>TRBJ2-2|.|TRBV9|few
TGTGCCAGCAGCCTATATTTCGGGGAGCTGTTTTTT
CASSLYFGELFF
>TRBJ2-7|.|TRBV19|.
TGTGCCAGTAGTATAGGACAGCCTGAAGGTTACGAGCAGTACTTC
CASSIGQPEGYEQYF
>TRBJ2-4|TRBD1|TRBV5-1|.
TGCGCCAGCAGCGGATCCGGGACAGTTAACATTCAGTACTTC
CASSGSGTVNIQYF
>TRBJ2-2|TRBD2|TRBV28|few
TGTGCCAGCAGTTTATCTAAACCTATAGCGGGGACCTACACCGGGGAGCTGTTTTTT
CASSLSKPIAGTYTGELFF
>TRBJ2-1|TRBD1|TRBV27|.
TGTGCCAGCAGGCCACCTCAGGGGGCCGCCTACAATGAGCAGTTCTTC
CASRPPQGAAYNEQFF
>TRBJ2-3|.|TRBV11-2|.
TGTGCCAGCAGTGCCGTCAGGGCATCCGCCACAGATACGCAGTATTTT
CASSAVRASATDTQYF
>TRBJ2-7|.|TRBV10-3|few
TGTGCCATCAGAACCGGGACGTACTCCTACGAGCAGTACTTC
CAIRTGTYSYEQYF
>TRBJ2-3|TRBD2|TRBV5-5|.
TGTGCCAGCAGCTCCGGACTAGCGGGAGGTGCAGATACGCAGTATTTT
CASSSGLAGGADTQYF
>TRBJ2-1|.|TRBV20-1|.
TGCAGTGCTAGAGTCCTCTGGAATGAGCAGTTCTTC
CSARVLWNEQFF
>TRBJ2-5|.|TRBV28|few
TGTGCCAGCAGTACCTACGGGGGCGGAGAGACCCAGTACTTC
CASSTYGGGETQYF
>TRBJ2-3|.|TRBV4-1|.
TGCGCCAGCAGCCAAGTACGGGAGTGGGATACGCAGTATTTT
CASSQVREWDTQYF